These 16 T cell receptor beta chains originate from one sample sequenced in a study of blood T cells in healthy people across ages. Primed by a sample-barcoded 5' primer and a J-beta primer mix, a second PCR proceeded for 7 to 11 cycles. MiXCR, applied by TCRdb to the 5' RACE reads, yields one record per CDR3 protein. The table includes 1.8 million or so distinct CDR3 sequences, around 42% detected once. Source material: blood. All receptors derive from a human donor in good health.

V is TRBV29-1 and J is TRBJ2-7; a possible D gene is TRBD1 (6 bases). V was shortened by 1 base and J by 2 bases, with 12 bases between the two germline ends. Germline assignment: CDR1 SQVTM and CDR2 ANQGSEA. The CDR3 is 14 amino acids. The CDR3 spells CSVEARGHPYEQYF. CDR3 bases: TGCAGCGTTGAAGCTAGGGGACATCCCTACGAGCAGTACTTC.

CDR3 sequence (DNA): TGCAGTGCTAGATTCGCAGAGGGGTCCCAGTACTTC. It encodes CSARFAEGSQYF. The chain couples TRBV20-1 to TRBJ2-4; D possibly uses TRBD1 or TRBD2 (5 bases each). The germline V and J ends were trimmed by 2 bases and 13 bases, with 15 bases remaining between them. The germline V gene has CDR1 DFQATT and CDR2 SNEGSKA (reference sequence). This CDR3 contains 12 residues.

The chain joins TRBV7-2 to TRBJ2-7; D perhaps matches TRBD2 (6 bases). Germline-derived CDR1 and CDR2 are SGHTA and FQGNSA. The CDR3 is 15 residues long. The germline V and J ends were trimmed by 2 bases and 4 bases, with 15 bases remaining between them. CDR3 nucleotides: TGTGCCAGCAGCTTATCGGCGGGGCCTTATTACGAGCAGTACTTC. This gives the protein CASSLSAGPYYEQYF.

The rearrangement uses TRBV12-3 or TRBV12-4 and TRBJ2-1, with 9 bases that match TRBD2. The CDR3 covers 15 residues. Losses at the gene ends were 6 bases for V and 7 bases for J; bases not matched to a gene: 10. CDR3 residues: CASSNLAGVGNEQFF. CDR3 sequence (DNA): TGTGCCAGCAGCAATTTAGCGGGGGTGGGTAATGAGCAGTTCTTC.

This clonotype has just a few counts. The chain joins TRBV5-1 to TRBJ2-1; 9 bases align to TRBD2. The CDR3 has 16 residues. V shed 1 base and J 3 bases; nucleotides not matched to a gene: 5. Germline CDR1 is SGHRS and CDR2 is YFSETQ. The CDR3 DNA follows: TGCGCCAGCAGCTTGACCCTAGCGGGGCTCTACAATGAGCAGTTCTTC. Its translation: CASSLTLAGLYNEQFF.

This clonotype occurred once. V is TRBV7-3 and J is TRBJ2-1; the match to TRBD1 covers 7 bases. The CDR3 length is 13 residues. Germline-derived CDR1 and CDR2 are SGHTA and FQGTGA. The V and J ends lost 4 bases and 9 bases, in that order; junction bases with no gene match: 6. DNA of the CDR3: TGTGCCAGCAGCTCAGATCAGGGGGTTGAGCAGTTCTTC. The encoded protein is CASSSDQGVEQFF.

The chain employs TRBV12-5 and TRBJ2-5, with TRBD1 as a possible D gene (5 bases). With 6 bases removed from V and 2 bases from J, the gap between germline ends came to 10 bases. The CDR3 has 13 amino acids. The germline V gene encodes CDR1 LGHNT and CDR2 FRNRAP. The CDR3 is CASGRGRQETQYF. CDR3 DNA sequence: TGTGCTAGTGGAAGGGGTAGGCAAGAGACCCAGTACTTC.

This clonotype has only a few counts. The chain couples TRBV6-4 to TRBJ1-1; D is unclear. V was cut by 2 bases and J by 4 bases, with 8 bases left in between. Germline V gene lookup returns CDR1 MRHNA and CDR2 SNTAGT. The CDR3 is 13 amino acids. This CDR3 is CASSDRAGTEAFF. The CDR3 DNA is TGTGCCAGCAGTGACAGGGCGGGCACTGAAGCTTTCTTT.

DNA for the CDR3: TGCGCCAGCAGGATAGGTGGACAGGGCAATCAGCCCCAGCATTTT. This gives the protein CASRIGGQGNQPQHF. The chain carries TRBV10-2 and TRBJ1-5; 7 bases map to TRBD1. V trimming: 6 bases; J trimming: 2 bases; junction bases outside the gene matches: 7. The CDR3 length is 15 residues. Germline V CDR1 and CDR2: WSHSY, SAAADI.

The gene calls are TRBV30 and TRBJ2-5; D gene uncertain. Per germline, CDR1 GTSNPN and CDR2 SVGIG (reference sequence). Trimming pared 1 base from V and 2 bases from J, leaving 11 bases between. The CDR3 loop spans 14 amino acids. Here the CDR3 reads CAWSASGLQETQYF. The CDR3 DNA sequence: TGTGCCTGGAGTGCATCCGGGCTGCAAGAGACCCAGTACTTC.

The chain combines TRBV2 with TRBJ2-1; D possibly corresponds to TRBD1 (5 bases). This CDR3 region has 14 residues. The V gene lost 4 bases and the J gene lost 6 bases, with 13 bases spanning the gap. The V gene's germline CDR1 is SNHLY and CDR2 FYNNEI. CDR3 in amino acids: CASSGSYRSNEQFF. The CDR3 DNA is TGTGCCAGCAGTGGGTCCTACAGGAGCAATGAGCAGTTCTTC.

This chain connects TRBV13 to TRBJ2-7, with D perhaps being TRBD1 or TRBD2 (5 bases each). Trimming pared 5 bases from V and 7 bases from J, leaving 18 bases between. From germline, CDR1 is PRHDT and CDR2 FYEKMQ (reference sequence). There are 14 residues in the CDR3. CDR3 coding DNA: TGTGCCAGCAGCCCCTCGAGGGGCTACAATGAGCAGTACTTC. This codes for CASSPSRGYNEQYF. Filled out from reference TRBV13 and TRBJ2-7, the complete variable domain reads AAGVIQSPRHLIKEKRETATLKCYPIPRHDTVYWYQQGPGQDPQFLISFYEKMQSDKGSIPDRFSAQQFSDYHSELNMSSLELGDSALYFCASSPSRGYNEQYFGPGTRLTVT.

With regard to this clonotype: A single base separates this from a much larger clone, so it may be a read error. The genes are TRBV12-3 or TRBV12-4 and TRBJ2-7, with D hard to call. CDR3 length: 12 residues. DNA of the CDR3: TGTGCCTGCAGTCCGATCCGCTACGAGCAGTACTTC. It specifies CACSPIRYEQYF.

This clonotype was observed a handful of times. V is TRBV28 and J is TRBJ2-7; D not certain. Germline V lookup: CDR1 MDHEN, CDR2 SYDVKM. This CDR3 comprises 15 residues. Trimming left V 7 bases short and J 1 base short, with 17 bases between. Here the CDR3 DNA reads TGTGCCAGCAAAGGTCAATCCGGCGGTTCCTACGAGCAGTACTTC. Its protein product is CASKGQSGGSYEQYF.

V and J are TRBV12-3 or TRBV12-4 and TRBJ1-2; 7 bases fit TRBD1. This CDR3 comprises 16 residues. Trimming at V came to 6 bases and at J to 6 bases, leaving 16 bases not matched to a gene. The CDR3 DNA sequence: TGTGCCAGCAGCTTACCAGGACAGGTTAGGTTCCATGGCTACACCTTC. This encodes CASSLPGQVRFHGYTF.

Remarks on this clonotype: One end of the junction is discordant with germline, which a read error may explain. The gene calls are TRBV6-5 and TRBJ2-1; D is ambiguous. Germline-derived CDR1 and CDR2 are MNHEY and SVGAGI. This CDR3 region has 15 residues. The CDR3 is CAGSPRESSYNEQFF. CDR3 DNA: TGTGCCGGCAGCCCCCGCGAGAGCTCCTACAATGAGCAGTTCTTC.